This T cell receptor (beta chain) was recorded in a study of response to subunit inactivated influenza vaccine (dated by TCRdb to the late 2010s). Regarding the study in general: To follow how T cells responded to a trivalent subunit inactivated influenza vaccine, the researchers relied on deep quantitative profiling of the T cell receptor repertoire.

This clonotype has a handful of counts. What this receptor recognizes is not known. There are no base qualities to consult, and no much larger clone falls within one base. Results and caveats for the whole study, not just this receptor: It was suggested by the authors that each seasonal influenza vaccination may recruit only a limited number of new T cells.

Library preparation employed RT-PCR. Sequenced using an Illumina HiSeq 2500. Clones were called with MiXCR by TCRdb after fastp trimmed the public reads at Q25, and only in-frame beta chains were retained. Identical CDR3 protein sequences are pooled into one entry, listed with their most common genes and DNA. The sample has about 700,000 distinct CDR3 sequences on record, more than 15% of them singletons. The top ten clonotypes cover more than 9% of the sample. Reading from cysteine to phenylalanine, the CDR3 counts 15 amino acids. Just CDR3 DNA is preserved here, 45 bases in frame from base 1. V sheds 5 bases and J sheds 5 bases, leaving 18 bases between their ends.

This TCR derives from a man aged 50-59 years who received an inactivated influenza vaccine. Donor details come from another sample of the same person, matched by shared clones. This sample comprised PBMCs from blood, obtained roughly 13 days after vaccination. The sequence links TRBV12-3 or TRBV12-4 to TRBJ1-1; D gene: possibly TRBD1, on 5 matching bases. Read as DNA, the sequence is TGTGCCAGCAGTCCTTCGGCCCAGGGTCCAACTGAAGCTTTCTTT. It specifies CASSPSAQGPTEAFF.